This T cell receptor (beta chain) was sequenced in a study of cytomegalovirus exposure and HLA in healthy donors. Study-level findings and limits: According to a later analysis, TCR clusters from the first cohort tended to co-occur in the roughly 130 validation repertoires. Associated with cytomegalovirus, according to the listing, were around 170 TCR beta chains. In vitro assays verified that three CMV-associated chains recognized CMV antigens specifically.

The CDR3 loop spans 15 amino acids. Trimming removed 4 bases at V and 2 bases at J, with 13 bases between. Germline assignment: CDR1 SGHDT and CDR2 YYEEEE. Notes on this clone: The antigen is unknown.

Assay used: immunoSEQ multiplex PCR; TCRdb lists only in-frame clones, some missing. Here the sample spans fewer than 250,000 clones, approximately 80% being singletons. The chain employs TRBV5-6 and TRBJ2-1; the D gene is possibly TRBD2 (5 bases). The clonotype was recovered from a young woman in good health and CMV-seropositive. Input material: PBMCs. CDR3 region: CASSPASLPYNEQFF. Here the CDR3 DNA reads TGTGCCAGCAGCCCGGCTAGCCTTCCCTACAATGAGCAGTTCTTC.